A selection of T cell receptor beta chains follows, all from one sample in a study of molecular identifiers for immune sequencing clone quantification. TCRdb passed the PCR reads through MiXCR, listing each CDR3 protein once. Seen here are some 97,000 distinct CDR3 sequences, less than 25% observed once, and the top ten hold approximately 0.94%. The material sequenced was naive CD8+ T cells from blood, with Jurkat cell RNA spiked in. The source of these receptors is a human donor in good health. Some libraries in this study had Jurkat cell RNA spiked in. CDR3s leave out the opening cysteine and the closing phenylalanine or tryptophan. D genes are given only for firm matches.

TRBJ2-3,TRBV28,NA,ASSFDRTDTQY
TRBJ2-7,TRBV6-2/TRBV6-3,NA,ASSYLLGRAYEQY
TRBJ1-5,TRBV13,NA,ASSRERNQPQH
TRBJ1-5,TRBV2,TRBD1,ASSEEESGTEDNQPQH
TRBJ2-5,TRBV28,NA,ASSSTPTAAQY
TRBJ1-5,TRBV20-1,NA,SARGVVRNQPQH
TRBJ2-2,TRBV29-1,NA,SVVGVSGELF
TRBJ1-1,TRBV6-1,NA,ASSEYPAIKNTEAF
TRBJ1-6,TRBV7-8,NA,ASSVDLTNSPLH
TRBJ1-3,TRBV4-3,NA,VSSQEAGLGNTIY
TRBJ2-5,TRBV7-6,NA,ASSLKFRGPSEETQY
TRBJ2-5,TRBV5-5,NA,ASSLGVGETQY
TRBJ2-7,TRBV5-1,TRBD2,ASSLSGGALSYEQY
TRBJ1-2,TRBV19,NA,ASRGGYRNGYT
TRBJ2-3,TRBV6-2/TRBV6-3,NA,ASRLSEWDRSTDTQY
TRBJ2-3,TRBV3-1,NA,ASSQELGTDTQY
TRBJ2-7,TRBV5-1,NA,ASSLLNEGKVEQH
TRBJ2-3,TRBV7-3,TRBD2,ASSFGTSGVADTQY
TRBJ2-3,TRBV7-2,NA,ASSRGTSSTDTQY
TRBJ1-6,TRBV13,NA,ASSMDGDNSPLH
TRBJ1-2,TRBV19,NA,ASSITAAEIFYGYT
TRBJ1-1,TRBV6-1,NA,ASSEWESYTEAF
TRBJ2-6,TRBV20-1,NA,SASGSGGPGANVLT
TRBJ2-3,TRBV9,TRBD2,ASSVDLAGGPAGDTQY